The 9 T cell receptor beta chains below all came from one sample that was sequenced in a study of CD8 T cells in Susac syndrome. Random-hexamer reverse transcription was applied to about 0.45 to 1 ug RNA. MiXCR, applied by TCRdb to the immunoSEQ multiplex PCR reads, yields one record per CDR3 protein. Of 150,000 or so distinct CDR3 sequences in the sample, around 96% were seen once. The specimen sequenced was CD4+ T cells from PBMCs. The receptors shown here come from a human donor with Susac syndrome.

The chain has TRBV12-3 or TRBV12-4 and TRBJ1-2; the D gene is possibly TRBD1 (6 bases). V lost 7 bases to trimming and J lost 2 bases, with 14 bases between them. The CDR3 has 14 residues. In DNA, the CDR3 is TGTGCCAGCAAACCGGGACACCAGAACTATGGCTACACCTTC. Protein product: CASKPGHQNYGYTF.

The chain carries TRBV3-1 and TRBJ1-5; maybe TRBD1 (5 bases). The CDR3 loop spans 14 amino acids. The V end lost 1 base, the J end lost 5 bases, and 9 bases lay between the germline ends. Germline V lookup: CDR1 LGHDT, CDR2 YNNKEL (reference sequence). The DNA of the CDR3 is TGTGCCAGCAGCCAAGGGGGGAAATATCAGCCCCAGCATTTT. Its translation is CASSQGGKYQPQHF.

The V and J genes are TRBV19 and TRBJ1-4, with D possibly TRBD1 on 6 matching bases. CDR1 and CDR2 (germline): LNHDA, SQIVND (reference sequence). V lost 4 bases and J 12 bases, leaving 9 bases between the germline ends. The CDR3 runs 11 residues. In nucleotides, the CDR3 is TGTGCCAGTAGTACTCGGACAGAACTGTTTTTT. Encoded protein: CASSTRTELFF.

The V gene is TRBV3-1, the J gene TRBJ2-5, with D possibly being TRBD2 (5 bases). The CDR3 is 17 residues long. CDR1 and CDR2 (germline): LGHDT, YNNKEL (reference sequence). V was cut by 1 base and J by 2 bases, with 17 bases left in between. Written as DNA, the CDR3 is TGTGCCAGCAGCCAAGGGGCCTTCGGAGGACGGCAAGAGACCCAGTACTTC. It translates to CASSQGAFGGRQETQYF.

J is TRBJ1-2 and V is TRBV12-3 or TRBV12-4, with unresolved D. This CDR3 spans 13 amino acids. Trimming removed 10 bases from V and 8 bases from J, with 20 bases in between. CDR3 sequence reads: CAIQQVTWGGYTF. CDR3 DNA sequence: TGTGCCATCCAGCAAGTCACATGGGGAGGCTACACCTTC.

CDR3 coding DNA: TGTGCCAGCAGTGAAGGCGGGATTTCCTACGAGCAGTACTTC. Translated: CASSEGGISYEQYF. The chain employs TRBV7-9 and TRBJ2-7; D is perhaps TRBD2 (6 bases). This CDR3 spans 14 amino acids. Germline V gene sequence: CDR1 SEHNR, CDR2 FQNEAQ (reference sequence). Trimming cost V 6 bases and J 1 base, with 13 bases left between them.

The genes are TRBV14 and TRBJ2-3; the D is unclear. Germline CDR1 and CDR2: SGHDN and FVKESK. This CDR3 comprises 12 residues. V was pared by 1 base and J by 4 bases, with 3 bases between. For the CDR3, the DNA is TGTGCCAGCAGCCAAGCCCCAGATACGCAGTATTTT. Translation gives CASSQAPDTQYF.

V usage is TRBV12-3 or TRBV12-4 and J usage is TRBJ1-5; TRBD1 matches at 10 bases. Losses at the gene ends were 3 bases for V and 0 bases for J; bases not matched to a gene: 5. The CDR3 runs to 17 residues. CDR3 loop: CASSFGQGGGSNQPQHF. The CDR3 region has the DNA TGTGCCAGCAGTTTTGGACAGGGGGGAGGTAGCAATCAGCCCCAGCATTTT.

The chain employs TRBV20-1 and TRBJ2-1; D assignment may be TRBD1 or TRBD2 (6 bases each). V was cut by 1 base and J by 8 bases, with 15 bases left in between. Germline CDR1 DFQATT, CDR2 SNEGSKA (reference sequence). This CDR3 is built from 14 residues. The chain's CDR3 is CSARAGAVWDEQFF. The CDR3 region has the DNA TGCAGTGCTAGAGCGGGGGCTGTATGGGATGAGCAGTTCTTC.